This passage covers 12 T cell receptor beta chains from one sample sequenced in a study of T cells in Graves' hyperthyroidism and ophthalmopathy (dated by TCRdb to between 2018 and 2021). The library was built by means of multiplex PCR. Sequencing was performed on an Illumina HiSeq 2000. The TCR beta CDR3 regions were amplified from the RNA transcripts. The TCR CDR3 was subjected to a first round of RT-PCR using the HTBI primer set and the Qiagen OneStep RT-PCR kit. TCRdb trimmed the raw reads at Q25, called clones with MiXCR and kept productive beta chains. When rows share a CDR3 protein, they turn into one entry using the most common DNA and genes. This sample has hundreds of thousands of distinct CDR3 sequences in its table, and about a sixth of those were observed once. The ten largest clones take up about 3.5% of the sample. Material: blood. Receptors originate from a woman between 35 and 50 years old with Graves' ophthalmopathy.

This clonotype was observed at least ten times. The V and J genes are TRBV6-1 and TRBJ2-7, with 10 bases lining up with TRBD2. CDR1 and CDR2 from the germline V gene are MNHNS and SASEGT. The J segment lost 4 bases and the V segment lost 5 bases, leaving 8 bases of the junction unmatched. The length of the CDR3 is 15 residues. CDR3 residues: CASSPASGSWYEQYF. In DNA form, the CDR3 reads TGTGCCAGCAGTCCCGCTAGCGGGAGCTGGTACGAGCAGTACTTC.

The V gene is TRBV9, the J gene TRBJ1-2, with no clear D. Germline V gives CDR1 SGDLS, CDR2 YYNGEE. Trimming pared 3 bases from V and 7 bases from J, leaving 4 bases between. CDR3 size: 10 residues. The CDR3 bases are TGTGCCAGCAGCGGGGGTGGCTACACCTTC. This codes for CASSGGGYTF.

This clonotype was recorded many times. The V gene is TRBV3-1, the J gene TRBJ1-1; D possibly corresponds to TRBD1 (5 bases). The length of the CDR3 is 15 residues. Trimming took 4 bases from V and 0 from J, leaving 12 bases between them. CDR1 LGHDT and CDR2 YNNKEL come from the germline V gene (reference sequence). The CDR3 coding sequence is TGTGCCAGCAGCCCCTCCGAGGGACTGAACACTGAAGCTTTCTTT. Residues: CASSPSEGLNTEAFF.

This clonotype was seen more than once but under ten times. DNA for the CDR3: TGCGCCAGCAGCCAAGTTCCAGGGGACACTAATCAGCCCCAGCATTTT. This gives the protein CASSQVPGDTNQPQHF. This chain joins TRBV4-1 and TRBJ1-5, with D possibly being TRBD1 (6 bases). V lost 1 base and J lost 4, with 14 bases in between. This CDR3 contains 16 residues. In germline, CDR1 is MGHRA, CDR2 YSYEKL.

Ten or more counts support this clonotype. The chain is built from TRBV3-1 and TRBJ1-2, with 8 bases aligning to TRBD1. CDR3 length: 15 amino acids. V was clipped by 0 bases and J by 4 bases; unmatched bases: 4. From germline, CDR1 is LGHDT and CDR2 YNNKEL (reference sequence). CDR3 in DNA: TGTGCCAGCAGCCAAGAACTTACAGGGGGCTATGGCTACACCTTC. Encoded protein: CASSQELTGGYGYTF.

In this sample, this clonotype turned up many times. The chain uses TRBV11-1 and TRBJ1-1; a possible D gene is TRBD1 (6 bases). This CDR3 spans 14 amino acids. The V end was cut by 5 bases, the J end by 3 bases, with 13 bases between. Per germline, CDR1 SGHAT and CDR2 FQDESV (reference sequence). CDR3 sequence: CASSAGTPDTEAFF. The CDR3 DNA reads TGTGCCAGCAGCGCCGGGACACCCGACACTGAAGCTTTCTTT.

This clonotype was picked up many times. V gene TRBV2 combines with J gene TRBJ2-2; tentatively, D is TRBD1 or TRBD2 (7 bases each). The CDR3 loop spans 14 amino acids. V was shortened by 7 bases and J by 3 bases, with 12 bases between the two germline ends. Germline V gene sequence: CDR1 SNHLY, CDR2 FYNNEI. This CDR3 is CASTTGRDTGELFF. CDR3 bases: TGTGCCAGCACGACAGGGAGGGACACCGGGGAGCTGTTTTTT.

In this sample, this clonotype turned up many times. The rearrangement joins TRBV3-1 to TRBJ2-7, with 9 positions matching TRBD1. The CDR3 sequence is 17 residues long. The V gene end was trimmed by 4 bases and the J gene end by 4 bases; junction bases not matched to a gene: 14. Germline V lookup: CDR1 LGHDT, CDR2 YNNKEL (reference sequence). DNA of the CDR3: TGTGCCAGCAGCCGAGGGACCGGCAGGGACAGGGCTTACGAGCAGTACTTC. Translated, it gives CASSRGTGRDRAYEQYF.

This clonotype was found many times. The rearrangement joins TRBV20-1 to TRBJ2-7; D is uncertain. CDR1 and CDR2 (germline): DFQATT, SNEGSKA (reference sequence). Trimming left V 0 bases short and J 2 bases short, with 2 bases between. The CDR3 length is 11 residues. The chain's CDR3 is CSARETYEQYF. Written as DNA, the CDR3 is TGCAGTGCTAGAGAGACCTACGAGCAGTACTTC.

This clonotype has a count of ten or more. The CDR3 sequence: CASSQVGTNYGYTF. CDR3 coding DNA: TGTGCCAGCAGCCAAGTGGGAACTAACTATGGCTACACCTTC. The genes are TRBV3-1 and TRBJ1-2, with no clear D. Germline-derived CDR1 and CDR2 are LGHDT and YNNKEL (reference sequence). The CDR3 length is 14 residues. Trimming removed 1 base from V and 0 bases from J, with 6 bases in between.

In this sample, this clonotype turned up many times. CDR3 sequence: CSARDPGLNEQYF. In DNA, the CDR3 is TGCAGTGCTAGAGATCCGGGACTAAACGAGCAGTACTTC. The chain recombines TRBV20-1 with TRBJ2-7; 7 bases are a match to TRBD2. The CDR3 consists of 13 residues. V shed 0 bases, J shed 5 bases, and the junction held 4 bases outside the gene matches. Germline V lookup: CDR1 DFQATT, CDR2 SNEGSKA (reference sequence).

The V and J genes are TRBV10-3 and TRBJ1-1; D call uncertain. The germline CDR1 and CDR2 sequences are ENHRY and SYGVKD. Trimming left V 8 bases short and J 4 bases short, with 17 bases between. This CDR3 has 14 residues. The CDR3 region has the DNA TGTGCCATCGGATTAAACCAGATGGGCACTGAAGCTTTCTTT. Its protein product is CAIGLNQMGTEAFF.